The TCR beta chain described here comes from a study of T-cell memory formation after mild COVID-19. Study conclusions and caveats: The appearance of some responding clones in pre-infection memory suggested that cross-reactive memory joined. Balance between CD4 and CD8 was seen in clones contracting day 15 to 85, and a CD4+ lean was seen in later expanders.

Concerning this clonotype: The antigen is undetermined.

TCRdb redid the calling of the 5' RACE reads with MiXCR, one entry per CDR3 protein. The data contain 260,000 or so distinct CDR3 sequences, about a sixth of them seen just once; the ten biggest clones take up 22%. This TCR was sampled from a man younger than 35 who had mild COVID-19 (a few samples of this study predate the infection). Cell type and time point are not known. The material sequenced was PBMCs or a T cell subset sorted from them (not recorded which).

CDR3 region: CASSFGITGGYEQYV. The CDR3 DNA reads as TGTGCCAGCAGCTTTGGGATTACAGGGGGTTACGAGCAGTACGTC. V usage is TRBV11-2 and J usage is TRBJ2-7; 8 nucleotides line up with TRBD1. The J segment lost 4 bases and the V segment lost 3 bases, leaving 8 bases of the junction unmatched. The germline V gene has CDR1 SGHAT and CDR2 FQNNGV. The CDR3 totals 15 residues.